This TCR beta chain was sequenced for a study of patients and donors after allogeneic stem cell transplantation. Germline V gene data show CDR1 as LGHDT and CDR2 as YNNKEL (reference sequence). The V segment lost 3 bases and the J segment 1 base; nucleotides outside the gene matches: 8. The CDR3 runs 16 residues. TCRdb redid the calling of the RT-PCR reads with MiXCR, one entry per CDR3 protein. This table has about 2,700 distinct CDR3 sequences, 3.5% to 5% appearing once. This clonotype was counted ten times or more. The chain recombines TRBV3-1 with TRBJ2-5; 7 bases agree with TRBD2. The material sequenced was blood, either unsorted or a sorted T cell fraction (not recorded which). The receptor was isolated from a human donor who was either an allogeneic HSCT recipient or a stem cell or donor lymphocyte infusion donor (not recorded which). It is not recorded whose cells these are; they may come from a transplant donor. The CDR3, as DNA: TGTGCCAGCAGCCAGGAAGGGACTAACTTCCAAGAGACCCAGTACTTC. This translates into CASSQEGTNFQETQYF.